The following is a TCR beta chain sequence with its context. The data were obtained in a study of T cells in Graves' hyperthyroidism and ophthalmopathy. Amplification of TCR beta CDR3 regions was performed using RNA transcripts as template. The primer set for the first-round RT-PCR of the TCR CDR3 was HTBI. TCRdb analysed the multiplex PCR reads with MiXCR anew, one entry per CDR3 protein. Of under 400,000 distinct CDR3 sequences in the sample, 25% were seen once. V dropped 6 bases and J dropped 3; count of bases not matched to a gene: 3. The CDR3 consists of 13 residues. CDR1 SEHNR and CDR2 FQNEAQ come from the germline V gene (reference sequence). Diagnosis of hyperthyroidism was new in patients aged 18 to 65, and its duration was under 2 months.

This TCR was sampled from a man aged 45-60 years with Graves' hyperthyroidism. The specimen was blood. This sequence joins TRBV7-9 and TRBJ2-3; the match to TRBD2 covers 7 bases. CDR3 amino acids: CASRGGFTDTQYF. CDR3 bases: TGTGCCAGCAGGGGGGGGTTTACAGATACGCAGTATTTT. The full variable domain, completed using reference TRBV7-9 and TRBJ2-3, is DTGVSQNPRHKITKRGQNVTFRCDPISEHNRLYWYRQTLGQGPEFLTYFQNEAQLEKSRLLSDRFSAERPKGSFSTLEIQRTEQGDSAMYLCASRGGFTDTQYFGPGTRLTVL.